Given below is one T cell receptor beta chain in context. Sequencing was performed with immunoSEQ multiplex PCR; in TCRdb, only in-frame clones are kept and a portion is missing. The sample yields 250,000 or so clones, 80% to 90% seen once. This record comes from a study of blood T cell repertoires in COVID-19. Study summary: COVID-19 samples collected from the United States, Italy and Spain covered acute and convalescent phases.

V was pared by 6 bases and J by 7 bases, with 17 bases between. This CDR3 has 14 amino acids. Germline-derived CDR1 and CDR2 are SGHNT and YYREEE (reference sequence). The chain links TRBV5-4 to TRBJ2-1; the D gene is possibly TRBD1 (6 bases). The sample was PBMCs or T cells enriched from blood (not recorded which). The receptor comes from a woman in her 40s who had been exposed to COVID-19. The CDR3 DNA is TGTGCCAGCAACTTAGGGGGTAGTGGGAATGAGCAGTTCTTC. Translating gives CASNLGGSGNEQFF.